The 8 T cell receptor beta chains below all came from one sample that was sequenced in a study of blood T cell repertoires in COVID-19. The assay was immunoSEQ multiplex PCR, and TCRdb's table has in-frame clones only and misses some. The sample holds roughly 150,000 clones, 70% to 85% seen once. Specimen: peripheral blood. Source of these receptors: a man aged 55 to 70 who had recovered from COVID-19.

This chain joins TRBV10-3 and TRBJ2-7; 11 bases agree with TRBD2. This CDR3 is 16 amino acids long. Germline assignment: CDR1 ENHRY and CDR2 SYGVKD. Unmatched junction bases numbered 7, after V lost 1 base and J lost 5 bases. The CDR3 spells CAISEWSLAGVNEQYF. The CDR3 coding sequence is TGTGCCATCAGTGAGTGGTCACTAGCGGGAGTCAACGAGCAGTACTTC.

The rearrangement links TRBV3-1 (or the pseudogene TRBV3-2) to TRBJ1-2; D unresolved. CDR1 is LGHDT, CDR2 YNNKEL, per germline (reference sequence). The CDR3 is 13 amino acids. V lost 2 bases to trimming and J lost 1 base, with 5 bases between them. The CDR3 DNA is TGTGCCAGCAGCCAAAACAGTAACTATGGCTACACCTTC. This encodes CASSQNSNYGYTF.

A few counts support this clone. The rearrangement uses TRBV10-3 and TRBJ1-5; a possible D gene is TRBD1 (5 bases). There are 14 residues in the CDR3. CDR1 is ENHRY and CDR2 is SYGVKD in the germline V gene. The V end lost 3 bases, the J end lost 5 bases, and 11 bases lay between the germline ends. The CDR3 region is CAISDRALDQPQHF. CDR3 bases: TGTGCCATCAGTGACAGGGCGCTAGATCAGCCCCAGCATTTT.

This clone showed up just once. V and J are TRBV7-9 and TRBJ2-1; D remains unclear. V was clipped by 5 bases and J by 9 bases, with 20 bases between them. Germline assignment: CDR1 SEHNR and CDR2 FQNEAQ (reference sequence). The CDR3 is 15 residues long. In nucleotides, the CDR3 is TGTGCCAGCAGCCCCCCGGTTAAGAATAGTCTTGAGCAGTTCTTC. This sequence encodes CASSPPVKNSLEQFF.

This chain uses TRBV5-1 with TRBJ2-3; D may be TRBD2 (6 bases). CDR3 length: 15 amino acids. Trimming pared 1 base from V and 4 bases from J, leaving 13 bases between. The germline V gene has CDR1 SGHRS and CDR2 YFSETQ. CDR3 coding DNA: TGCGCCAGCAGCTTGCCGGGACTGGGCGCAGATACGCAGTATTTT. Its translation: CASSLPGLGADTQYF.

The chain combines TRBV7-2 with TRBJ2-2; possibly TRBD1 for D (6 bases). This CDR3 contains 17 residues. Trimming took 5 bases from V and 2 from J, leaving 18 bases between them. From germline, CDR1 is SGHTA and CDR2 FQGNSA. The CDR3 sequence: CASSLHGPGTNTGELFF. The CDR3 region has the DNA TGTGCCAGCAGCCTACACGGACCTGGGACAAACACCGGGGAGCTGTTTTTT.

The chain joins TRBV15 to TRBJ1-4; D is perhaps TRBD1 (5 bases). Trimming took off 6 bases at V and 5 bases at J, with 13 bases between the two ends. This CDR3 spans 14 amino acids. CDR1 and CDR2 from the germline V gene are LNHNV and YYDKDF (reference sequence). CDR3 sequence (DNA): TGTGCCACCAGACCTCAGGGCCCCAATGAAAAACTGTTTTTT. It encodes CATRPQGPNEKLFF.

The chain recombines TRBV7-2 with TRBJ1-5; D is uncertain. The CDR3 contains 14 residues. CDR1 is SGHTA and CDR2 is FQGNSA in the germline V gene. The V end lost 4 bases, the J end lost 2 bases, and 9 bases lay between the germline ends. CDR3 in DNA: TGTGCCAGCAGCTCACGCGGGGGCAATCAGCCCCAGCATTTT. Its translation: CASSSRGGNQPQHF.